A single sample is the source of the 20 T cell receptor beta chains below, sequenced in a study of CD8 T cells in ankylosing spondylitis. Findings and caveats of the study: About 8 highly homologous variants made up a TCR beta motif that seemed to typify ankylosing spondylitis blood.

In TCRdb, the 5' RACE reads were re-called with MiXCR into one record per CDR3 protein. The sample includes 650,000 to 800,000 distinct CDR3 sequences, around 17% of them seen just once. Their specific antigens are unknown. The material sequenced was blood, either unsorted or a sorted T cell fraction (not recorded which). The receptors derive from a male donor with ankylosing spondylitis.

This clonotype has ten or more counts. The chain employs TRBV20-1 and TRBJ2-2, with TRBD2 as a possible D gene (7 bases). Looked up from germline, CDR1 is DFQATT and CDR2 is SNEGSKA (reference sequence). The CDR3 has 15 amino acids. With 6 bases removed from V and 4 bases from J, the gap between germline ends came to 18 bases. CDR3 DNA sequence: TGCAGTGCCGTCCCGCACGGGGGGCCCACCGGGGAGCTGTTTTTT. This translates into CSAVPHGGPTGELFF.

The chain combines TRBV20-1 with TRBJ2-3, with TRBD2 identical over 7 bases. Looked up from germline, CDR1 is DFQATT and CDR2 is SNEGSKA (reference sequence). V was clipped by 3 bases and J by 0 bases; unmatched bases: 9. CDR3 length equals 16 residues. CDR3 residues: CSASLPSGASTDTQYF. The CDR3 bases are TGCAGTGCTAGTCTTCCTAGCGGAGCTAGCACAGATACGCAGTATTTT.

This chain joins TRBV3-1 and TRBJ1-1; 8 bases align to TRBD1. J was trimmed by 4 bases and V by 4 bases; bases with no gene match: 8. This CDR3 has 15 amino acids. Per the germline V gene, CDR1 is LGHDT and CDR2 is YNNKEL (reference sequence). DNA for the CDR3: TGTGCCAGCAGCCCTCGACAGGGGACTTCCACTGAAGCTTTCTTT. Translated, it gives CASSPRQGTSTEAFF.

The chain joins TRBV11-2 to TRBJ1-4; 8 bases are shared with TRBD1. This CDR3 has 15 amino acids. V was pared by 5 bases and J by 7 bases, with 9 bases of the junction left unmatched. CDR1 and CDR2 (germline): SGHAT, FQNNGV. DNA for the CDR3: TGTGCCAGCAGCGACGACAGGGGACGTCGTGAAAAACTGTTTTTT. Translated: CASSDDRGRREKLFF. Complete variable domain (other parts from reference TRBV11-2 and TRBJ1-4): EAGVAQSPRYKIIEKRQSVAFWCNPISGHATLYWYQQILGQGPKLLIQFQNNGVVDDSQLPKDRFSAERLKGVDSTLKIQPAKLEDSAVYLCASSDDRGRREKLFFGSGTQLSVL.

In this sample, this clonotype turned up a few times. The gene calls are TRBV7-9 and TRBJ2-7; 12 bases agree with TRBD1. V was clipped by 4 bases and J by 7 bases; unmatched bases: 8. This CDR3 spans 15 amino acids. CDR1 is SEHNR and CDR2 is FQNEAQ in the germline V gene (reference sequence). CDR3 region: CASSSPRDRGPEQYF. The CDR3 coding sequence is TGTGCCAGCAGCTCTCCCCGGGACAGGGGGCCTGAGCAGTACTTC.

This clonotype was found once. This sequence joins TRBV2 and TRBJ1-2, with a possible D match to TRBD1 (5 bases). The CDR3 runs 15 residues. The germline V gene encodes CDR1 SNHLY and CDR2 FYNNEI. V lost 7 bases, J lost 1 base, and 16 bases lay in between. CDR3 in amino acids: CASNLMDIINYGYTF. The CDR3 nucleotides are TGTGCCAGCAATTTGATGGACATCATTAACTATGGCTACACCTTC.

CDR3 nucleotide sequence: TGTGCCAGCACTCCAGGCGGGGGGCAAACAGATACGCAGTATTTT. Its protein product is CASTPGGGQTDTQYF. The rearrangement uses TRBV6-1 and TRBJ2-3; 8 positions agree with TRBD2. Germline assignment: CDR1 MNHNS and CDR2 SASEGT. CDR3 size: 15 residues. The J segment lost 3 bases and the V segment lost 7 bases, leaving 9 bases of the junction unmatched.

This chain uses TRBV7-9 with TRBJ2-7; D remains unclear. CDR3 length: 14 amino acids. Trimming stripped 0 bases from V and 6 bases from J, with 12 bases between. CDR1 SEHNR and CDR2 FQNEAQ come from the germline V gene (reference sequence). The DNA for the CDR3 is TGTGCCAGCAGCTTAGCCACAGTTCCTTCCGAGCAGTACTTC. Translation gives CASSLATVPSEQYF.

The rearrangement uses TRBV7-8 and TRBJ2-5; 9 bases are a match to TRBD2. There are 16 residues in the CDR3. V was pared by 1 base and J by 0 bases, with 3 bases of the junction left unmatched. Germline V CDR1 and CDR2: SGHVS, FQNEAQ. The DNA of the CDR3 is TGTGCCAGCAGCTTAGTCCTAGCGGGGTACCAAGAGACCCAGTACTTC. This translates into CASSLVLAGYQETQYF. Variable domain in full (rest from reference TRBV7-8 and TRBJ2-5): GAGVSQSPRYKVAKRGQDVALRCDPISGHVSLFWYQQALGQGPEFLTYFQNEAQLDKSGLPSDRFFAERPEGSVSTLKIQRTQQEDSAVYLCASSLVLAGYQETQYFGPGTRLLVL.

This clonotype was observed a few times. V and J are TRBV7-3 and TRBJ1-6; 7 bases are a match to TRBD1. CDR1 and CDR2 (germline): SGHTA, FQGTGA. The length of the CDR3 is 14 residues. J gave up 7 bases and V 5 bases, and 5 bases lay outside the gene matches. CDR3 residues: CASSKGARNSPLHF. CDR3 DNA sequence: TGTGCCAGCAGCAAGGGGGCCCGAAATTCACCCCTCCACTTT.

This clonotype was detected ten times or more. The gene calls are TRBV7-2 and TRBJ2-1, with D perhaps matching TRBD1 or TRBD2 (5 bases each). Germline V gives CDR1 SGHTA, CDR2 FQGNSA. The CDR3 runs 15 residues. V lost 6 bases and J lost 5, with 17 bases in between. CDR3 coding DNA: TGTGCCAGCAGTCCCGGGACCCGTACCAACAATGAGCAGTTCTTC. Translated: CASSPGTRTNNEQFF.

This clonotype was recorded a few times. The rearrangement joins TRBV25-1 to TRBJ1-2, with a possible D match to TRBD1 (5 bases). Per the germline V gene, CDR1 is MGHDK and CDR2 is SYGVNS. The V end lost 0 bases, the J end lost 4 bases, and 12 bases lay between the germline ends. The CDR3 covers 15 residues. CDR3: CASSEYSGPPYGYTF. Here the CDR3 DNA reads TGTGCCAGCAGTGAATATTCAGGGCCCCCCTATGGCTACACCTTC.

V usage is TRBV7-3 and J usage is TRBJ1-3; D is unresolved. The germline CDR1 and CDR2 sequences are SGHTA and FQGTGA. The CDR3 sequence is 14 residues long. Trimming left V 5 bases short and J 7 bases short, with 15 bases between. The CDR3 region is CASSLGVGSNTIYF. CDR3 in DNA: TGTGCCAGCAGCCTCGGGGTGGGGTCGAACACCATATATTTT.

This clonotype has only a few counts. The genes are TRBV27 and TRBJ2-1; TRBD2 matches 10 bases. Germline CDR1 MNHEY, CDR2 SMNVEV (reference sequence). CDR3 length: 13 residues. The trim removed 7 bases at V and 5 bases at J, leaving 2 bases unmatched. CDR3 residues: CASKGLAHNEQFF. CDR3 sequence (DNA): TGTGCCAGCAAGGGACTAGCGCACAATGAGCAGTTCTTC.

The sample holds a few counts of this clonotype. The J gene is TRBJ2-3, the V gene TRBV9; 11 positions agree with TRBD1. Germline V gene data show CDR1 as SGDLS and CDR2 as YYNGEE. The ends lost 3 bases at V and 3 bases at J; junction bases unmatched: 3. This CDR3 spans 15 amino acids. CDR3 sequence (DNA): TGTGCCAGCAGCGGCCGGGACAGGGGGACAGATACGCAGTATTTT. Translating it yields CASSGRDRGTDTQYF.

This clonotype came up a few times. This chain connects TRBV4-1 to TRBJ2-2; 7 bases are a match to TRBD1. CDR1 is MGHRA, CDR2 YSYEKL, per germline. V shed 2 bases and J 3 bases; nucleotides not matched to a gene: 9. The CDR3 sequence is 17 residues long. For the CDR3, the DNA is TGCGCCAGCAGCCAAATGACAGGGCTTGGGGACACCGGGGAGCTGTTTTTT. This encodes CASSQMTGLGDTGELFF.

This clonotype was observed many times. One end of the junction does not line up with germline, which may come from a read error. The J gene is TRBJ1-1, the V gene TRBV12-3 or TRBV12-4; the D is unclear. The CDR3 has 13 residues. The CDR3 bases are TGTGCCAGCAGCTTAGGAGTGAACACTGAAGCTTTCTTT. This translates into CASSLGVNTEAFF.

The chain links TRBV7-2 to TRBJ2-7; D is perhaps TRBD1 or TRBD2 (5 bases each). The CDR3 is made up of 14 amino acids. Germline V gives CDR1 SGHTA, CDR2 FQGNSA. Trimming removed 5 bases from V and 0 bases from J, with 11 bases in between. CDR3 sequence: CASSAWDGSYEQYF. The CDR3 DNA follows: TGTGCCAGCAGCGCCTGGGACGGCTCCTACGAGCAGTACTTC.

The rearrangement joins TRBV9 to TRBJ2-2, with 7 bases that match TRBD2. The germline V gene encodes CDR1 SGDLS and CDR2 YYNGEE. Trimming at V came to 4 bases and at J to 2 bases, leaving 5 bases not matched to a gene. The CDR3 length is 15 residues. The CDR3 region is CASSPAGVNTGELFF. In DNA form, the CDR3 reads TGTGCCAGCAGCCCCGCGGGGGTAAACACCGGGGAGCTGTTTTTT.

This clonotype came up once. This chain links TRBV16 with TRBJ2-6; the match to TRBD1 covers 9 bases. Looked up from germline, CDR1 is KGHSY and CDR2 is FQNENV. V lost 4 bases to trimming and J lost 3 bases; unmatched junction nucleotides: 1. This CDR3 is built from 15 residues. Written as DNA, the CDR3 is TGTGCCAGCAGCCGACAGGGGGTTGGGGCCAACGTCCTGACTTTC. Its translation is CASSRQGVGANVLTF. Using reference TRBV16 and TRBJ2-6 for the parts outside the CDR3, the full variable domain is GEEVAQTPKHLVRGEGQKAKLYCAPIKGHSYVFWYQQVLKNEFKFLISFQNENVFDETGMPKERFSAKCLPNSPCSLEIQATKLEDSAVYFCASSRQGVGANVLTFGAGSRLTVL.